This TCR beta chain was documented in a study of cytomegalovirus exposure and HLA in healthy donors (dated by TCRdb to between 2016 and 2019). About the study as a whole: In an earlier analysis of roughly 500 of the donors, approximately 260 Gb of sequence data and some 120 million unique TCR beta sequences from some 170 million T cells were reported. Roughly 310 gigabases of sequencing data and tens of millions of unique TCR sequences were included in an early release covering 500 to 750 HLA-typed donors. The genetic ancestry cluster associated with self-reported Caucasian donors included 80% to 90% of the roughly 360 genotyped donors. The study aimed to test whether signatures of past pathogen exposure could be identified by cataloging public T cell receptors. The study profiled the T cell repertoires of under 700 subjects by immunosequencing and related them to cytomegalovirus serostatus. Along with the approximately 700-subject first cohort, a separate validation cohort of over a hundred different subjects was used. The study combined high-throughput TCR immunosequencing, statistical association of individual TCRs with disease status, and machine learning to predict cytomegalovirus infection status. In a later analysis, previously published TCR beta repertoires from 600 to 850 donors were re-analyzed and high-resolution HLA genotyping was added so that TCR occurrence patterns could be studied. Rather than using new phenotypic data, the later analysis identified candidate immune exposures from TCR beta sequences and from how often those sequences occurred across donors. An earlier analysis of 587 of the donors used high-throughput TCR beta sequencing to judge whether each TCR beta V gene segment behaved as functional or pseudogenic. Alongside the repertoire data, information on donor age, sex, ethnicity and CMV serostatus was compiled. Genome-wide SNP genotypes for about three fifths of the roughly 700 donors were used in a later genetic analysis, which treated that subset as a discovery cohort. Every repertoire in the discovery cohort had been generated on one and the same sequencing platform. Class I and class II HLA loci were covered by the typing at four-digit resolution. Typing coverage differed by locus: A, B, C, DRB1 and DQB1 were typed in roughly 620-640 donors, DQA1 in about 500, DPA1 in 600 to 610, and DPB1 in around 440. Because of strong linkage in the cohort, a few DR-DQ haplotypes were treated as single units for association and clustering. Among 398 genotyped donors of the cohort, an average of roughly 240,000 unique TCR beta nucleotide sequences were sequenced per donor, roughly 18% of them non-productive.

What the authors observed across the whole study: This cohort had only TCR beta chains sequenced, and the lack of alpha or paired-chain data limited which features could be detected. Cytomegalovirus status was reported to be diagnosed by the classifier with high specificity and sensitivity in both the original and validation cohorts. In an earlier analysis of roughly 560 of the donors, most TCR beta V segments were observed in productive rearrangements about 87% or about 30% of the time, broadly matching IMGT annotations. According to a later analysis, most CMV-associated TCR beta chains appeared to be HLA-restricted, and the HLA associations seemed to be driven largely by CMV exposure. Strong co-occurrence of HLA alleles, especially DR and DQ, made assigning TCR associations to individual alleles difficult. Across donors, most TCR sequences were observed very rarely, whereas some public TCRs were present in many individuals. In vitro tests confirmed that three of the cytomegalovirus-associated TCR beta chains recognize cytomegalovirus antigens. Because the 87-base-pair reads could not distinguish some IMGT-functional V segments, including TRBV6-2 and TRBV6-3, those segments were excluded. A total of fewer than 200 TCR beta chains were listed by the study as associated with cytomegalovirus. According to a later genetic analysis, donors in an Asian-associated ancestry cluster had fewer N-insertions in productive TCRs than the roughly 670-donor mean. In a later analysis, TCR association rates were found to vary across HLA loci, with the most associated TCRs seen for DRB1 alleles and the fewest for HLA-C alleles. Sequencing depth was assumed to be roughly uniform across donors in the presence/absence analyses, though that assumption may not hold. A later analysis associated roughly 17,000 TCR beta sequences with specific HLA alleles at a false discovery rate of 0.05. Correlated functional status among segregating V segments might be attributable to linkage disequilibrium, but an unknown experimental factor could not be ruled out. A later genetic analysis associated a missense DCLRE1C variant with V-gene and J-gene trimming of TCR beta chains, and an independent cohort replicated the association. Because HLA typing was missing for some donors at each locus, association tests included only the typed subset. A cluster of highly shared sequence variants was judged likely to represent a technical artifact of the sequencing pipeline. It was suggested by the authors that the approach could potentially be generalized to other disease states and immunological phenotypes. In a later analysis, HLA-associated TCR beta chains were found to be more clonally expanded and to have lower generation probabilities than equally common non-associated chains. Several of the top co-occurrence clusters appeared to be linked to parvovirus B19, influenza, CMV and Epstein-Barr virus, according to a later analysis. Some 16 rarely observed V segments, including chromosome 9 orphons, were excluded from the earlier analysis of 550 to 700 of the donors because counts were too low. Immune exposure information for the cohort was limited to CMV serostatus. A further reported finding was that TCR beta sequences accurately predicted the HLA-A and HLA-B alleles for most subjects in the first cohort.

The CDR3 measures 15 amino acids from cysteine to phenylalanine. This entry keeps only the CDR3 DNA: 45 bases, framed from base 1. V loses 0 bases, J loses 5 bases, and the germline ends lie 8 bases apart. The germline V gene (reference sequence) yields SEHNR for CDR1 and FQNEAQ for CDR2. The cohort comprised approximately 700 healthy bone marrow donors. Cohort members were all nominally healthy when sampled, although unrecorded immune exposures were likely present. The donor tested CMV seropositive and was one of the 289 seropositive cohort members. Each donor provided a peripheral blood sample, and peripheral blood mononuclear cells were used for TCR beta sequencing. Genomic DNA extraction from the blood cell samples was performed with the Qiagen DNeasy Blood Extraction Kit. Receptor amplification or capture employed the immunoSEQ multiplex PCR assay. A mixture of 60 forward primers for TCR Vbeta segments and 13 reverse primers for TCR Jbeta segments was used in the multiplex PCR. The CDR3 region of rearranged TCR beta genes was amplified from genomic DNA by a multiplex PCR assay. The amplified TCR beta libraries were sequenced on the Illumina HiSeq System as 87-base-pair reads. The paper's data handling went like this. A later analysis counted about 80 million unique TCR beta chains across the 500 to 850 repertoires, and roughly 11 million of these chains were shared by at least two donors. Raw reads were error-corrected and collapsed into unique sequences with a nearest-neighbor algorithm that merged closely related sequences to remove PCR and sequencing errors. V, D and J gene segments were assigned by aligning CDR3 sequences to IMGT reference sequences. Each retained sequence needed at least a six-nucleotide match to both a V gene segment and a J gene segment. Rearrangements were classified as productive when the CDR3 lacked stop codons and remained in frame with V and J, and all other rearrangements were classified as non-productive. Following IMGT convention, CDR3 was defined as the stretch from the second conserved V-encoded cysteine to the conserved J-encoded phenylalanine. The earlier analysis of about 590 of the donors excluded sequences that lacked an unambiguous match to a single V gene segment. An earlier analysis of 587 of the donors classified V segments as functional when productive rearrangements were above 56.7% and as segregating when the standard deviation between donors was above 5%. A statistical classification framework was built for diagnosing cytomegalovirus status from the catalog of TCR beta chain sequences. In a later analysis, V and J genes were assigned by comparing TCR nucleotide sequences against IMGT/GENE-DB human TR gene sequences. Using the TCRdist pipeline, a later analysis assigned CDR3 sequences along with most-parsimonious VDJ recombination scenarios. In a later analysis, each TCR beta chain was defined by its CDR3 amino acid sequence together with its V-gene family, and reads lacking a unique V-gene family were excluded. A later analysis removed 600 or so highly shared, low-generation-probability nucleotide sequences to deal with suspected cross-contamination and a sequencing artifact. In a later analysis, a clonal expansion index was calculated for each public chain from normalized within-repertoire ranks of inferred template counts. In a later analysis, generation probabilities were computed with a VDJ recombination model fitted to out-of-frame rearrangements, and the resulting probabilities were checked against IGoR. Hypergeometric tests were used in a later analysis to score TCR-TCR, TCR-HLA and TCR-CMV co-occurrence, with a repertoire-size bias correction applied to the TCR pairs. To estimate false discovery rates, a later analysis permuted the HLA or CMV assignments 20 times. In a later analysis, co-occurring TCRs were grouped with DBSCAN, and TCRdist sequence similarity was added when clustering was performed within HLA-allele-positive subsets. Repertoires with fewer than 30,000 or more than 120,000 public chains were left out of co-occurrence clustering, as were a few repertoires with anomalous nucleotide sharing. TCRdb took this table from immuneACCESS and kept in-frame rearrangements with V and J called. Such tables lack part of the clones; where checked against another copy, unresolved V genes explain under half of the gap, and the rest is unexplained. The V and J calls and clone size were taken over from that table, and D and trimming were inferred from the DNA. In all, the sample holds roughly 120,000 clones, and around four fifths of those were seen once. The ten biggest clones cover 2.5% to 3% of the sample.

Note on this clone: Its binding antigen is unknown. No clone much larger than this one lies a single base away; base qualities are absent.

Specimen: PBMCs. The V and J genes are TRBV7-9 and TRBJ1-6; no D gene can be assigned with confidence. The source of this sequence is a woman aged 55 to 70 in good health and CMV-seropositive. Read as DNA, the sequence is TGTGCCAGCAGCTTAGCGGGCAGGAATAATTCACCCCTCCACTTT. Its product reads: CASSLAGRNNSPLHF.